These 21 T cell receptor beta chains were all obtained from the same sample, sequenced in a study of shared clonotypes between healthy human individuals. Sequenced by immunoSEQ multiplex PCR; TCRdb stores in-frame clones only, minus some. The sample carries some 2,100,000 clones, about 93% recorded once. CD45RO-negative CD8 cells positively selected for CCR7 made up the naive population, which excluded terminally differentiated effector memory CD45RA+ cells. The sequencing sample was made of naive CD8+ T cells from PBMCs. The receptor source for this set is a man aged 18-30 years in good health. Some clones in this sample may be carry-over from other donors' samples.

The genes are TRBV27 and TRBJ1-2; D is perhaps TRBD1 (5 bases). Looked up from germline, CDR1 is MNHEY and CDR2 is SMNVEV (reference sequence). The CDR3 totals 16 residues. The V and J ends lost 3 bases and 3 bases respectively, with 17 bases between them. DNA of the CDR3: TGTGCCAGCAGTTTCGGGGACGGCACGTTCCACTATGGCTACACCTTC. Protein: CASSFGDGTFHYGYTF.

The V call is TRBV6-4, the J call TRBJ1-5; TRBD1 matches at 7 bases. The CDR3 is 16 amino acids. The V and J ends lost 1 base and 2 bases, in that order; junction bases with no gene match: 5. Germline loops: CDR1 MRHNA, CDR2 SNTAGT. Here the CDR3 reads CASSDCDRERNQPQHF. DNA for the CDR3: TGTGCCAGCAGTGACTGCGACAGGGAACGCAATCAGCCCCAGCATTTT.

This clone was detected a few times. The rearrangement joins TRBV5-1 to TRBJ1-1; no clear D gene. This CDR3 is 15 amino acids long. Germline V gives CDR1 SGHRS, CDR2 YFSETQ. V was pared by 3 bases and J by 1 base, with 13 bases between. The CDR3 protein is CASSSNGVRNTEAFF. DNA for the CDR3: TGCGCCAGCAGCTCAAATGGGGTACGGAACACTGAAGCTTTCTTT.

In regard to this clone: Different DNA sequences within this sample yield the same CDR3. The chain recombines TRBV7-7 with TRBJ2-7; 12 positions agree with TRBD2. With 1 base clipped from V and 3 bases from J, the junction kept 1 base outside the gene matches. CDR1 and CDR2 (germline): SSHAT, FNYEAQ (reference sequence). The CDR3 has 15 amino acids. CDR3 sequence reads: CASSLGLAGDYEQYF. Written as DNA, the CDR3 is TGTGCCAGCAGCTTAGGACTAGCGGGGGACTACGAGCAGTACTTC.

The chain carries TRBV29-1 and TRBJ2-3, with a weak D call TRBD1 (5 bases). This CDR3 is built from 16 residues. V dropped 2 bases and J dropped 2 bases, with 17 bases sitting between them. Germline-derived CDR1 and CDR2 are SQVTM and ANQGSEA. This chain's CDR3 is CSVEPSLQVPTDTQYF. The CDR3 DNA sequence: TGCAGCGTTGAACCGTCCTTACAGGTTCCCACAGATACGCAGTATTTT.

The chain combines TRBV15 with TRBJ1-1, with unresolved D. Trimming left V 4 bases short and J 8 bases short, with 17 bases between. This CDR3 has 14 amino acids. Germline values: CDR1 LNHNV, CDR2 YYDKDF (reference sequence). The CDR3 region is CATSTRRSLIEAFF. CDR3 nucleotides: TGTGCCACCAGCACTCGAAGGAGTTTAATAGAAGCTTTCTTT.

The J gene is TRBJ2-1, the V gene TRBV11-2; 7 bases are a match to TRBD2. V was clipped by 1 base and J by 7 bases; unmatched bases: 10. This CDR3 has 16 residues. The germline V gene has CDR1 SGHAT and CDR2 FQNNGV. In DNA, the CDR3 is TGTGCCAGCAGCTTAGTCGCGGGAGAGGGTAGGAATGAGCAGTTCTTC. This codes for CASSLVAGEGRNEQFF.

The chain is built from TRBV27 and TRBJ2-7; D remains ambiguous. The CDR3 contains 14 residues. V shed 0 bases and J shed 5 bases, with 11 bases lying between them. Germline V lookup: CDR1 MNHEY, CDR2 SMNVEV (reference sequence). The CDR3 here is CASSLSRGWNEQYF. For the CDR3, the DNA is TGTGCCAGCAGTTTATCTCGTGGCTGGAACGAGCAGTACTTC.

Points on this clone: Other DNA sequences of this sample code for an identical CDR3. This rearrangement joins TRBV25-1 to TRBJ2-1; possibly TRBD1 for D (6 bases). CDR1 and CDR2 (germline): MGHDK, SYGVNS. The CDR3 is made up of 13 amino acids. The V end was cut by 0 bases, the J end by 7 bases, with 7 bases between. The CDR3 DNA reads TGTGCCAGCAGTGAATATAGGGGGAATGAGCAGTTCTTC. Residues: CASSEYRGNEQFF. The full variable domain, its missing parts supplied by reference TRBV25-1 and TRBJ2-1, is EADIYQTPRYLVIGTGKKITLECSQTMGHDKMYWYQQDPGMELHLIHYSYGVNSTEKGDLSSESTVSRIRTEHFPLTLESARPSHTSQYLCASSEYRGNEQFFGPGTRLTVL.

This rearrangement joins TRBV27 to TRBJ2-1, with TRBD1 identical over 10 bases. There are 16 residues in the CDR3. The V segment lost 6 bases and the J segment 9 bases; nucleotides outside the gene matches: 14. Germline V gene sequence: CDR1 MNHEY, CDR2 SMNVEV (reference sequence). The CDR3 spells CASSPVRDRGLGEQFF. The DNA for the CDR3 is TGTGCCAGCAGCCCCGTACGGGACAGGGGATTGGGTGAGCAGTTCTTC.

The rearrangement uses TRBV28 and TRBJ2-2; 13 nucleotides agree with TRBD2. V shed 5 bases and J 6 bases; nucleotides not matched to a gene: 9. Germline assignment: CDR1 MDHEN and CDR2 SYDVKM. The CDR3 sequence is 17 residues long. DNA for the CDR3: TGTGCCAGCAGTACCCTTCAACTAGCGGGAGGGCCCGGGGAGCTGTTTTTT. It encodes CASSTLQLAGGPGELFF.

The J gene is TRBJ1-5, the V gene TRBV5-5; 9 bases align to TRBD1. Germline CDR1 is SGHKS and CDR2 is YYEKEE (reference sequence). This CDR3 is built from 15 residues. The V segment lost 0 bases and the J segment 4 bases; nucleotides outside the gene matches: 2. CDR3 in amino acids: CASSLAGTGNQPQHF. Here the CDR3 DNA reads TGTGCCAGCAGCTTGGCCGGGACAGGGAATCAGCCCCAGCATTTT.

This rearrangement joins TRBV15 to TRBJ1-4; a possible D gene is TRBD1 (5 bases). Trimming removed 10 bases from V and 7 bases from J, with 22 bases in between. The CDR3 consists of 15 residues. The germline gives CDR1 LNHNV, CDR2 YYDKDF (reference sequence). CDR3 sequence reads: CAIRDRDSPGEKLFF. The CDR3 region has the DNA TGTGCCATCAGGGACCGGGACTCCCCGGGTGAAAAACTGTTTTTT.

J is TRBJ2-7 and V is TRBV14; D is unclear. Per the germline V gene, CDR1 is SGHDN and CDR2 is FVKESK. V was shortened by 0 bases and J by 3 bases, with 9 bases between the two germline ends. This CDR3 spans 14 amino acids. In DNA form, the CDR3 reads TGTGCCAGCAGCCAAGAAATCGTGTTCTACGAGCAGTACTTC. This gives the protein CASSQEIVFYEQYF.

V usage is TRBV27 and J usage is TRBJ1-4; 8 bases fit TRBD1. Germline V gene sequence: CDR1 MNHEY, CDR2 SMNVEV (reference sequence). The CDR3 extends over 13 amino acids. J gave up 8 bases and V 4 bases, and 3 bases lay outside the gene matches. The DNA for the CDR3 is TGTGCCAGCAGTTCACGGGACAGGGAAAAACTGTTTTTT. Translated, it gives CASSSRDREKLFF.

The V and J genes are TRBV7-8 and TRBJ1-2, with a possible D match to TRBD1 (5 bases). CDR3 length equals 15 residues. Trimming shortened V by 1 base and J by 6 bases, and 15 bases separated the two germline ends. Germline CDR1 is SGHVS and CDR2 is FQNEAQ. This chain's CDR3 is CASSLELGTYHGYTF. CDR3 in DNA: TGTGCCAGCAGCTTAGAGCTGGGGACCTACCATGGCTACACCTTC.

Written as DNA, the CDR3 is TGCGCCAGCAGCTTTGGACGGGGTGAAGCTTTCTTT. It codes for CASSFGRGEAFF. V and J are TRBV5-1 and TRBJ1-1, with D unresolved. V gave up 2 bases and J gave up 7 bases, with 9 bases separating them. CDR1 and CDR2 (germline): SGHRS, YFSETQ. The CDR3 totals 12 residues. Together with reference TRBV5-1 and TRBJ1-1, the CDR3 gives the full variable domain: KAGVTQTPRYLIKTRGQQVTLSCSPISGHRSVSWYQQTPGQGLQFLFEYFSETQRNKGNFPGRFSGRQFSNSRSEMNVSTLELGDSALYLCASSFGRGEAFFGQGTRLTVV.

The CDR3 DNA reads as TGTGCCAGCAGTTCGGGCGGTGCGGGAGTTAGAGATACGCAGTATTTT. Amino acids: CASSSGGAGVRDTQYF. The genes are TRBV6-6 and TRBJ2-3; 7 positions agree with TRBD2. The trim removed 4 bases at V and 5 bases at J, leaving 12 bases unmatched. Germline V CDR1 and CDR2: MNHNY, SVGAGI (reference sequence). This CDR3 has 16 amino acids.

The V and J genes are TRBV15 and TRBJ2-2, with 10 bases identical to TRBD2. Germline values: CDR1 LNHNV, CDR2 YYDKDF (reference sequence). The CDR3 runs to 17 residues. V trimming: 0 bases; J trimming: 4 bases; junction bases outside the gene matches: 5. CDR3 coding DNA: TGTGCCACCAGCAGAGATACGAGCGGGAGGGCCACCGGGGAGCTGTTTTTT. This codes for CATSRDTSGRATGELFF.

V and J are TRBV19 and TRBJ2-5, with 11 bases fitting TRBD2. Trimming took 4 bases from V and 5 from J; bases not matched to a gene: 6. CDR1 is LNHDA and CDR2 is SQIVND in the germline V gene (reference sequence). There are 15 residues in the CDR3. CDR3 sequence: CASSTVAGGRETQYF. CDR3 bases: TGTGCCAGTAGTACGGTAGCGGGAGGGAGGGAGACCCAGTACTTC.

The rearrangement uses TRBV4-2 and TRBJ1-1, with a possible D match to TRBD1 (5 bases). Trimming shortened V by 3 bases and J by 1 base, and 9 bases separated the two germline ends. Germline V lookup: CDR1 LGHNA, CDR2 YNFKEQ. The CDR3 has 14 residues. In nucleotides, the CDR3 is TGTGCCAGCAGCCACAGGGAGGAGAACACTGAAGCTTTCTTT. Translated, it gives CASSHREENTEAFF.